The rows below give T cell receptor beta chains drawn from one sample of a study of tumor-infiltrating lymphocytes in primary liver carcinoma. TCRdb called the multiplex PCR reads again in MiXCR, with one record for every CDR3 protein. Of 50,000 to 65,000 distinct CDR3 sequences listed, around 64% were seen once; the top ten hold around two fifths. Sequencing was carried out using liver tumor tissue from sampling region 4. These receptors were taken from a middle-aged man with primary liver carcinoma and hepatitis B virus infection. Both conserved end residues are part of each CDR3. D genes are given only for firm matches. Size values are once, few and many counts, or a class for expanded clones, and some rows have none.

d_gene,abundance,v_gene,j_gene,CDR3nt,CDR3aa
TRBD2,-,TRBV5-6,TRBJ2-7,TGTGCCAGCAACTTGGGGACTATCGACTACGAGCAGTATTTC,CASNLGTIDYEQYF
-,-,TRBV7-9,TRBJ2-1,TGTGACAGTAGTAAAAGTATTCGGGCCAATGAGCAGTTCTTC,CDSSKSIRANEQFF
TRBD1,-,TRBV29-1,TRBJ1-1,TGCAGCGTTGATTTTGAGTACCGGGACAGGGGAAGTAACACTGAAGCTTTCTTT,CSVDFEYRDRGSNTEAFF
TRBD2,-,TRBV6-5,TRBJ2-4,TGTGCCAGCAGTTACTCTAGCGGGAGCAGAATGGTGAACATTCAGTACTTC,CASSYSSGSRMVNIQYF
-,few,TRBV11-2,TRBJ2-2,TGCGCCAGTAACTTAGCGGTAGTTCCCGGGGAGCTGTTTTTT,CASNLAVVPGELFF
TRBD2,many,TRBV7-2,TRBJ2-1,TGTGCCAGCAGCTTAGCAGCGGGGGCCAATGAGCAGTTCTTC,CASSLAAGANEQFF
-,-,TRBV6-1,TRBJ2-1,TGTGCCAGCAGTGGGGGTCTAAGGGGACGGAATGAGCAGTTCTTC,CASSGGLRGRNEQFF
-,-,TRBV24-1,TRBJ1-5,TGTGACACCAGTGATACCGATTGGGTAGCCCAGCATTTT,CDTSDTDWVAQHF
-,-,TRBV12-3/TRBV12-4,TRBJ2-4,TGTGCCAGCAGTTTATGGGGTGGAGTGAACATAGCCAAAAACATTCAGTACTTC,CASSLWGGVNIAKNIQYF
TRBD2,-,TRBV4-3,TRBJ2-1,TGCGCCAGCAGCCAAGATAGCGGGCCAGCCTACAATGAGCAGTTCTTC,CASSQDSGPAYNEQFF
-,few,TRBV28,TRBJ1-4,TGTGCCAGCACCCCGGGGCAGGTCGAAAAGCCGTTTTTT,CASTPGQVEKPFF
-,-,TRBV7-9,TRBJ2-1,TGTGCCAGCAGCTTACCATATCAGGGACCTAAGACAAGTGAGCAGTTCTTC,CASSLPYQGPKTSEQFF
-,-,TRBV5-1,TRBJ2-7,TGCGCCGACAGCGGGTCGTCGCAGGGACCCTACGAGCAGTACTTC,CADSGSSQGPYEQYF
TRBD2,-,TRBV11-2,TRBJ2-1,TGTGCCAGCAGGAGAGGTAGCGGGAGGGCCGCTTACAATGAGCAGTTCTTC,CASRRGSGRAAYNEQFF
-,few,TRBV5-6,TRBJ2-1,TGTGCCAGCAGCTTTAAGGGGGAGGGCCGGTACAATGAGCAGTTCTTC,CASSFKGEGRYNEQFF
-,-,TRBV29-1,TRBJ2-7,TGCAGCGTGGGTTGGAGTAATCACGAGCAGTACTTC,CSVGWSNHEQYF
TRBD2,once,TRBV10-3,TRBJ2-7,TGTGCCATCACCAAACAATCGGGGCTAGCGGGAGGGTTCTCCAACGAGCAGTACTTC,CAITKQSGLAGGFSNEQYF
-,-,TRBV29-1,TRBJ2-5,TGCAGCGTTCTGGAGAACCGAGAGACCCGGTACTTC,CSVLENRETRYF